This record looks at one TCR beta chain sequence and its context. The target antigen is unknown. Method: immunoSEQ multiplex PCR; TCRdb's copy keeps in-frame clones and lacks some. This sample has tens of thousands of clones, with 85% to 95% found just once. The sample belongs to a study of chemoradiotherapy in HPV16-positive cancers. Study-level findings and limits: Only a couple of HPV16-positive patients supplied the functional HPV-specificity definition. Non-HPV-specific T cells did not expand in tumors during treatment, whereas candidate HPV-specific clones and E7-related motifs did.

Germline CDR1 is MNHEY and CDR2 is SVGAGI. This CDR3 has 14 residues. The V segment lost 0 bases and the J segment 6 bases; nucleotides outside the gene matches: 4. Repertoires were sampled repeatedly during chemoradiotherapy. This sequence originates from a human donor with HPV-associated anogenital cancer. The specimen was blood, collected from a patient who underwent chemoradiotherapy. The rearrangement joins TRBV6-5 to TRBJ1-2, with 7 nucleotides matching TRBD1. Here the CDR3 reads CASSYSYRGNGYTF. CDR3 DNA sequence: TGTGCCAGCAGTTACTCCTACAGGGGAAATGGCTACACCTTC.